This record looks at one T cell receptor (beta chain) sequence and its context. Its antigen is still unknown. These data originate in a study of Ad26.COV2.S vaccination and SARS-CoV-2 variants. The wider study: Dosing was one shot or two shots 56 days apart.

This CDR3 region has 18 residues. With 3 bases clipped from V and 0 bases from J, the junction kept 13 bases outside the gene matches. Germline V lookup: CDR1 DFQATT, CDR2 SNEGSKA (reference sequence). Regarding treatment: 15 to 20 received Ad26.COV2.S at low or high dose, single or two shots; 5 received placebo; per-sample allocation not given. Sampling occurred on day 63 after the first vaccine or placebo injection. The donor's status was that of an adult aged 18-55 years in Boston. General study points: Considerable breadth of spike-specific CD8+ and CD4+ T cell responses has reportedly been documented following vaccination.

Clones were read by immunoSEQ multiplex PCR, and TCRdb kept only the in-frame ones, dropping some. The sample holds about 460,000 clones; 80% to 90% are singletons and the top ten take around 1.8%. The receptor's source is a person aged 18-65 years who received the Ad26.COV2.S COVID-19 vaccine or a placebo. This chain connects TRBV20-1 to TRBJ2-3; 9 nucleotides agree with TRBD2. Source: peripheral blood, taken in a trial of Ad26.COV2.S vaccine versus placebo. The CDR3 nucleotides read TGCAGTGCTAGTCGGGGAGCGGGAGGTCCCCCTAGCACAGATACGCAGTATTTT. Translated: CSASRGAGGPPSTDTQYF.